The 13 T cell receptor beta chains below were found in one sample sequenced in a study of cytomegalovirus exposure and HLA in healthy donors. Primers for the PCR totalled 60 Vbeta and 13 Jbeta. The data were produced by immunoSEQ multiplex PCR, yet TCRdb's version contains in-frame clones alone and is incomplete. The table shows about 160,000 clones, with approximately 84% occurring only once. The sample was PBMCs. The receptors were gathered from a man younger than 40 in good health and CMV-seronegative.

The chain recombines TRBV2 with TRBJ1-5; 10 positions agree with TRBD1. Germline trimming cut 4 bases from V and 6 bases from J; bases unmatched to any gene: 3. This CDR3 is 14 amino acids long. Germline assignment: CDR1 SNHLY and CDR2 FYNNEI. DNA of the CDR3: TGTGCCAGCAGTGGACAGGGGGCAAGTCAGCCCCAGCATTTT. Amino acid sequence: CASSGQGASQPQHF.

The rearrangement joins TRBV9 to TRBJ2-2; 12 bases align to TRBD2. The CDR3 sequence is 16 residues long. V lost 4 bases to trimming and J lost 4 bases; unmatched junction nucleotides: 5. Germline V gene sequence: CDR1 SGDLS, CDR2 YYNGEE. The CDR3 region is CASSPSGRAGTGELFF. CDR3 nucleotide sequence: TGTGCCAGCAGCCCTAGCGGGAGGGCCGGCACCGGGGAGCTGTTTTTT. Looking up the rest from reference TRBV9 and TRBJ2-2 gives the full variable domain: DSGVTQTPKHLITATGQRVTLRCSPRSGDLSVYWYQQSLDQGLQFLIQYYNGEERAKGNILERFSAQQFPDLHSELNLSSLELGDSALYFCASSPSGRAGTGELFFGEGSRLTVL.

The CDR3 region has the DNA TGTGCCAGTCGGGATAGCAATCAGCCCCAGCATTTT. This translates into CASRDSNQPQHF. The chain employs TRBV6-6 and TRBJ1-5; D call uncertain. Germline V lookup: CDR1 MNHNY, CDR2 SVGAGI (reference sequence). This CDR3 has 12 amino acids. Trimming left V 9 bases short and J 0 bases short, with 6 bases between.

This clone was found once. The J gene is TRBJ2-3, the V gene TRBV4-2; D call uncertain. Germline CDR1 is LGHNA and CDR2 is YNFKEQ. The CDR3 loop spans 14 amino acids. V was trimmed by 1 base and J by 3 bases, leaving 8 bases between them. The CDR3 reads CASSQGFQTDTQYF. The DNA of the CDR3 is TGTGCCAGCAGCCAAGGTTTTCAGACAGATACGCAGTATTTT.

V is TRBV29-1 and J is TRBJ2-7; 8 positions match TRBD1. Unmatched junction bases numbered 12, after V lost 8 bases and J lost 6 bases. CDR1 and CDR2 from the germline V gene are SQVTM and ANQGSEA. There are 13 residues in the CDR3. In DNA, the CDR3 is TGCAGCCTAAAACCCAGGGGGCCCATCGAGCAGTACTTC. Amino acids: CSLKPRGPIEQYF.

This chain joins TRBV6-1 and TRBJ2-1; weak D call: TRBD1 (6 bases). The germline V and J ends were trimmed by 1 base and 0 bases, with 7 bases remaining between them. The CDR3 loop spans 15 amino acids. Per the germline V gene, CDR1 is MNHNS and CDR2 is SASEGT. The CDR3 DNA is TGTGCCAGCAGTGAAGACAGGGACTCCTACAATGAGCAGTTCTTC. Amino acids: CASSEDRDSYNEQFF.

V is TRBV19 and J is TRBJ2-2; D may be TRBD2 (5 bases). The CDR3 runs to 12 residues. V was cut by 3 bases and J by 7 bases, with 6 bases left in between. Germline V gene sequence: CDR1 LNHDA, CDR2 SQIVND (reference sequence). Here the CDR3 reads CASSIGIGELFF. The CDR3 DNA follows: TGTGCCAGTAGTATCGGGATCGGGGAGCTGTTTTTT.

The V and J genes are TRBV27 and TRBJ2-7; 8 bases are a match to TRBD2. The V gene's germline CDR1 is MNHEY and CDR2 SMNVEV (reference sequence). V was clipped by 0 bases and J by 2 bases; unmatched bases: 9. The CDR3 has 17 residues. The CDR3 nucleotides read TGTGCCAGCAGTTTATCGGATCTGCGGGGGGCCCCCTACGAGCAGTACTTC. It is translated as CASSLSDLRGAPYEQYF.

Details on this clone: The same CDR3 also results from other DNA sequences found in this sample. The chain couples TRBV5-1 to TRBJ2-3, with a weak D call TRBD2 (7 bases). V lost 4 bases to trimming and J lost 1 base, with 13 bases between them. Germline CDR1 and CDR2: SGHRS and YFSETQ. The CDR3 sequence is 15 residues long. CDR3 loop: CASSRGGAGTDTQYF. The CDR3 DNA follows: TGCGCCAGCAGCCGTGGGGGGGCTGGCACAGATACGCAGTATTTT.

J is TRBJ2-3 and V is TRBV2; 7 nucleotides match TRBD2. Germline trimming cut 7 bases from V and 3 bases from J; bases unmatched to any gene: 7. The CDR3 has 14 amino acids. The germline V gene has CDR1 SNHLY and CDR2 FYNNEI. CDR3 in DNA: TGTGCCAGCATAAGAGTGGGGGGGACAGATACGCAGTATTTT. Protein: CASIRVGGTDTQYF.

A single count supports this clone. J is TRBJ1-1 and V is TRBV30; D may be TRBD1 (5 bases). The CDR3 runs to 15 residues. The ends were cut back, 3 bases at V and 1 base at J, with 15 bases in the middle. Germline loops: CDR1 GTSNPN, CDR2 SVGIG (reference sequence). CDR3 residues: CAWRLNNQGNTEAFF. As DNA, the CDR3 is TGTGCCTGGAGACTAAATAACCAGGGGAACACTGAAGCTTTCTTT.

The CDR3 region is CASSAAGQGGPTGELFF. Written as DNA, the CDR3 is TGTGCCAGCAGCGCGGCCGGCCAGGGTGGTCCCACCGGGGAGCTGTTTTTT. V and J are TRBV9 and TRBJ2-2; a possible D gene is TRBD1 (5 bases). This CDR3 has 17 amino acids. Germline V lookup: CDR1 SGDLS, CDR2 YYNGEE. V was cut by 3 bases and J by 4 bases, with 19 bases left in between.

The chain combines TRBV9 with TRBJ1-5, with 7 positions matching TRBD1. Germline V gives CDR1 SGDLS, CDR2 YYNGEE. J was trimmed by 8 bases and V by 4 bases; bases with no gene match: 9. The CDR3 has 14 residues. The CDR3, as DNA: TGTGCCAGCAGCCTCACAGGGGTAGGAGAGCCCCAGCATTTT. Its protein is CASSLTGVGEPQHF.